This T cell receptor beta chain was sequenced during a study of T cell responses to AZD1222 COVID-19 vaccine. Regarding the study as a whole: Baseline testing showed seropositivity in only a handful of AZD1222 recipients.

Trimming pared 6 bases from V and 4 bases from J, leaving 12 bases between. In germline, CDR1 is MDHEN, CDR2 SYDVKM. The CDR3 consists of 13 residues. Profiled with immunoSEQ multiplex PCR; TCRdb holds only in-frame clones, not every one. The data show 250,000 to 300,000 clones, with almost 95% seen just once and roughly 0.6% held by the top ten. About this clone itself: No antigen is known for it.

This chain uses TRBV28 with TRBJ1-1; no definite D call. The origin of this receptor is an adult who received the AZD1222 COVID-19 vaccine. Sequences were derived from peripheral blood, sampled 28 days after the second AZD1222 dose. CDR3 in amino acids: CASSLSVSTEAFF. The CDR3, as DNA: TGTGCCAGCAGCCTTTCGGTTAGCACTGAAGCTTTCTTT.